What follows describes a single T cell receptor beta chain. The data are from a study of blood T cell repertoires in COVID-19. The length of the CDR3 is 13 residues. The germline gives CDR1 LGHNT, CDR2 FRNRAP. Unmatched junction bases numbered 5, after V lost 5 bases and J lost 6 bases. Sequencing was performed with immunoSEQ multiplex PCR; in TCRdb, only in-frame clones are kept and a portion is missing. Seen here are a few hundred thousand clones, 85% to 90% observed once, and the top ten hold 1.5% to 2%. This rearrangement joins TRBV12-5 to TRBJ1-1, with 8 bases identical to TRBD1. The receptor was isolated from a woman in her thirties or forties who had recovered from COVID-19. Sequencing used PBMCs or T cells enriched from blood (not recorded which). The CDR3 is CASGPGTGAEAFF. The CDR3 DNA follows: TGTGCTAGTGGTCCCGGGACAGGAGCTGAAGCTTTCTTT.